This T cell receptor beta chain was recorded in a study of cytomegalovirus exposure and HLA in healthy donors. Study details: Genetic ancestry analysis placed around four fifths of the 398 donors that were genotyped in the Caucasian-associated cluster.

Note on this clone: What it recognizes is unknown.

Points from the study as a whole: Specificity of three CMV-associated chains for CMV antigens was verified in vitro.

The V gene's germline CDR1 is SGHTA and CDR2 FQGTGA. With V trimmed by 4 bases and J by 0 bases, 2 bases remained unmatched. This CDR3 comprises 14 residues. Both 60 Vbeta primers and 13 Jbeta primers went into the PCR. Some clones are missing from TCRdb's copy, which holds only in-frame ones; the method was immunoSEQ multiplex PCR. The sample has 240,000 or so clones, about four fifths seen once. The TCR sequence derives from a woman in her forties in good health and CMV-seropositive. The chain links TRBV7-3 to TRBJ2-7; 8 bases agree with TRBD1. The sequencing input was PBMCs. CDR3 sequence: CASSSQGGSYEQYF. CDR3 bases: TGTGCCAGCAGCTCACAGGGGGGCTCCTACGAGCAGTACTTC.